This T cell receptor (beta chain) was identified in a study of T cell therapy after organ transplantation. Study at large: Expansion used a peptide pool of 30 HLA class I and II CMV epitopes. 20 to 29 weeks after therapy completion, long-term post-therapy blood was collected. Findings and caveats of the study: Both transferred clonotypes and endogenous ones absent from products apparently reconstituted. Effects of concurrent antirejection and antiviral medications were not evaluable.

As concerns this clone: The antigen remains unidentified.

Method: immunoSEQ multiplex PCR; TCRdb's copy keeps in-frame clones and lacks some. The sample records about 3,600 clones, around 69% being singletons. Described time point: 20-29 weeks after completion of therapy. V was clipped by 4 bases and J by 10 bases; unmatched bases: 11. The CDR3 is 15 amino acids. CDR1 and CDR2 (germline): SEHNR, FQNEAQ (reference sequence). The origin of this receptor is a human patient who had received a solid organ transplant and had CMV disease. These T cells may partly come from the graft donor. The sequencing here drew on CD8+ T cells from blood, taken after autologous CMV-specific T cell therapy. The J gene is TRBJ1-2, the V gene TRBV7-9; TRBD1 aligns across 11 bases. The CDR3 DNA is TGTGCCAGCAGCTCGGGGTTCAAGGGACAGGGGGTCTACACCTTC. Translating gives CASSSGFKGQGVYTF.